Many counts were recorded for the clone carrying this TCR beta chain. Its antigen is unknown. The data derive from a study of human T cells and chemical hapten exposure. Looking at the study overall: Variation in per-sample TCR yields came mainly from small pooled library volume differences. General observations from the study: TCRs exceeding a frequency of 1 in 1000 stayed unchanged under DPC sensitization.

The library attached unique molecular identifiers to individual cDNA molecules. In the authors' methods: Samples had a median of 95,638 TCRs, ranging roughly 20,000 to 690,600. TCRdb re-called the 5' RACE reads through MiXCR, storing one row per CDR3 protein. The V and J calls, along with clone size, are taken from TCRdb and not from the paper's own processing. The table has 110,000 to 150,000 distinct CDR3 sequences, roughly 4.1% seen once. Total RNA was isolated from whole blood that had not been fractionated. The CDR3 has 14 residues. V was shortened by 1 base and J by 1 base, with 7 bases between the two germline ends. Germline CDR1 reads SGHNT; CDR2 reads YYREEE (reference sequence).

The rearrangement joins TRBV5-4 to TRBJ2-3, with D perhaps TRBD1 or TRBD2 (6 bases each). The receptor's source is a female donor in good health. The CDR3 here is CASSLRGRTDTQYF. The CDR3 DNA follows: TGTGCCAGCAGCTTGCGGGGGCGCACAGATACGCAGTATTTT.